The 27 T cell receptor beta chains below come from one sample, sequenced in a study of T-cell memory formation after mild COVID-19 (dated by TCRdb to the early 2020s). The library was obtained by 5' RACE. Sequencer: Illumina NovaSeq 6000. TCRdb applied fastp at Q25 and MiXCR to the public reads, then kept only in-frame beta chains. A single entry per CDR3 protein holds the most common genes and DNA from its merged rows. The sample table contains 160,000 or so distinct CDR3 sequences; only one count was recorded for about 28% of them. The ten largest clones capture 12% of the sample. The sequenced material came from PBMCs or a T cell subset sorted from them (not recorded which). These TCRs come from an adult woman who had mild COVID-19 (a few samples of this study predate the infection). The sample titles of this study are shuffled in the database, so cell type and time point are left out; the donor was told from shared clones.

This clonotype was seen a few times. The chain carries TRBV29-1 and TRBJ2-6; D ambiguous. The V end was cut by 4 bases, the J end by 0 bases, with 7 bases between. CDR1 is SQVTM, CDR2 ANQGSEA, per germline. CDR3 length equals 14 residues. CDR3 nucleotide sequence: TGCAGCGTTGCACCAGACTCTGGGGCCAACGTCCTGACTTTC. Translating gives CSVAPDSGANVLTF.

This clonotype was recorded a few times. The chain has TRBV9 and TRBJ1-6, with unresolved D. V was cut by 4 bases and J by 6 bases, with 14 bases left in between. CDR1 is SGDLS and CDR2 is YYNGEE in the germline V gene. This CDR3 is 15 amino acids long. CDR3 amino acids: CASSPLETLNSPLHF. DNA for the CDR3: TGTGCCAGCAGCCCACTGGAGACACTTAATTCACCCCTCCACTTT. Full variable domain (outside the CDR3, taken from reference TRBV9 and TRBJ1-6): DSGVTQTPKHLITATGQRVTLRCSPRSGDLSVYWYQQSLDQGLQFLIQYYNGEERAKGNILERFSAQQFPDLHSELNLSSLELGDSALYFCASSPLETLNSPLHFGNGTRLTVT.

This clonotype appeared a few times. The chain joins TRBV7-3 to TRBJ2-7, with 7 nucleotides matching TRBD2. The V segment lost 8 bases and the J segment 7 bases; nucleotides outside the gene matches: 11. CDR1 is SGHTA, CDR2 FQGTGA, per germline. The CDR3 is made up of 13 amino acids. The CDR3: CASSGGNWREQYF. The CDR3, as DNA: TGTGCCAGCTCCGGGGGGAACTGGAGGGAGCAGTACTTC.

The CDR3 is CASSFETGGKLQETQYF. CDR3 bases: TGTGCCAGCAGCTTTGAAACGGGAGGGAAACTGCAAGAGACCCAGTACTTC. This chain uses TRBV5-4 with TRBJ2-5; 8 bases fit TRBD2. This CDR3 has 17 residues. The junction had 11 bases not matched to a gene; V was cut back by 2 bases and J by 2 bases. The germline V gene encodes CDR1 SGHNT and CDR2 YYREEE (reference sequence).

The V and J genes are TRBV7-9 and TRBJ2-1, with D unclear. CDR3 length: 13 residues. CDR1 SEHNR and CDR2 FQNEAQ come from the germline V gene (reference sequence). The ends were cut back, 0 bases at V and 4 bases at J, with 4 bases in the middle. CDR3 protein: CASSLAEYNEQFF. For the CDR3, the DNA is TGTGCCAGCAGCTTAGCAGAGTACAATGAGCAGTTCTTC.

In this sample, this clonotype turned up a few times. The gene calls are TRBV24-1 and TRBJ2-3; maybe TRBD2 (5 bases). Per germline, CDR1 KGHDR and CDR2 SFDVKD. The CDR3 has 16 amino acids. The V end was cut by 4 bases, the J end by 2 bases, with 15 bases between. CDR3 in DNA: TGTGCCACCAGTGACCCTGACGGAGGCCACACAGATACGCAGTATTTT. This encodes CATSDPDGGHTDTQYF.

In this sample, this clonotype turned up a few times. The V and J genes are TRBV29-1 and TRBJ1-2; D is ambiguous. Trimming cost V 0 bases and J 4 bases, with 9 bases left between them. Germline V gives CDR1 SQVTM, CDR2 ANQGSEA. This CDR3 is 13 amino acids long. CDR3 in amino acids: CSVEDAMTYGYTF. The DNA of the CDR3 is TGCAGCGTTGAAGATGCTATGACCTATGGCTACACCTTC.

This clonotype was seen more than once but under ten times. The chain employs TRBV29-1 and TRBJ2-3; 15 bases are a match to TRBD2. The CDR3 contains 16 residues. Germline V gene lookup returns CDR1 SQVTM and CDR2 ANQGSEA. Trimming cost V 4 bases and J 5 bases; bases outside gene matches: 7. CDR3 sequence: CSVVGGLAGGQDTQYF. CDR3 nucleotide sequence: TGCAGCGTTGTGGGCGGACTAGCGGGAGGGCAAGATACGCAGTATTTT.

This clonotype was counted between two and nine times. J is TRBJ1-5 and V is TRBV4-1; D remains ambiguous. Germline values: CDR1 MGHRA, CDR2 YSYEKL. The CDR3 is made up of 13 amino acids. The V and J ends lost 0 bases and 3 bases respectively, with 3 bases between them. The CDR3 region has the DNA TGCGCCAGCAGCCAAGATCCCAATCAGCCCCAGCATTTT. This sequence encodes CASSQDPNQPQHF.

This clonotype was picked up a small number of times. The chain carries TRBV20-1 and TRBJ2-7; a possible D gene is TRBD1 (5 bases). Germline V gene lookup returns CDR1 DFQATT and CDR2 SNEGSKA (reference sequence). V dropped 0 bases and J dropped 1 base, with 19 bases sitting between them. The CDR3 runs 17 residues. The CDR3 region is CSARDTGNPMSSYEQYF. The DNA for the CDR3 is TGCAGTGCTAGAGACACAGGTAACCCCATGAGTTCCTACGAGCAGTACTTC.

This clonotype came up a few times. The chain combines TRBV5-1 with TRBJ2-3; D perhaps matches TRBD2 (5 bases). The CDR3 is 13 residues long. The germline V and J ends were trimmed by 4 bases and 3 bases, with 9 bases remaining between them. The germline gives CDR1 SGHRS, CDR2 YFSETQ. CDR3 loop: CASSGGGTDTQYF. CDR3 nucleotide sequence: TGCGCCAGCAGCGGCGGAGGAACAGATACGCAGTATTTT.

This clonotype was picked up a small number of times. The chain couples TRBV5-1 to TRBJ2-1; D might be TRBD1 (5 bases). The CDR3 loop spans 15 amino acids. Between the trimmed V and J ends, which lost 3 bases and 6 bases, there was a span of 16 bases. CDR1 and CDR2 from the germline V gene are SGHRS and YFSETQ. CDR3 residues: CASSSNDPRVNEQFF. Written as DNA, the CDR3 is TGCGCCAGCAGCTCCAATGACCCCAGGGTCAATGAGCAGTTCTTC.

There are a few counts of this clonotype. This rearrangement joins TRBV7-9 to TRBJ2-1, with D maybe TRBD1 (5 bases). V was pared by 5 bases and J by 6 bases, with 11 bases between. The CDR3 covers 13 residues. The germline CDR1 and CDR2 sequences are SEHNR and FQNEAQ (reference sequence). The CDR3 bases are TGTGCCAGCAGCCCAGGGTTTTCCAATGAGCAGTTCTTC. This translates into CASSPGFSNEQFF.

In this sample, this clonotype turned up a few times. CDR3 DNA sequence: TGTGCCAGCAGCTCGGGGATAGCCAAAAACATTCAGTACTTC. It yields the protein CASSSGIAKNIQYF. The gene calls are TRBV7-9 and TRBJ2-4; D may be TRBD2 (5 bases). V lost 4 bases, J lost 0 bases, and 7 bases lay in between. The CDR3 length is 14 residues. Germline V CDR1 and CDR2: SEHNR, FQNEAQ (reference sequence).

This sequence joins TRBV7-3 and TRBJ2-2; D not certain. Trimming removed 5 bases at V and 5 bases at J, with 9 bases between. Germline CDR1 is SGHTA and CDR2 is FQGTGA. The CDR3 contains 13 residues. The CDR3 protein is CASSPKKTGELFF. CDR3 DNA: TGTGCCAGCAGCCCAAAGAAGACCGGGGAGCTGTTTTTT. Variable domain in full (rest from reference TRBV7-3 and TRBJ2-2): GAGVSQTPSNKVTEKGKYVELRCDPISGHTALYWYRQSLGQGPEFLIYFQGTGAADDSGLPNDRFFAVRPEGSVSTLKIQRTERGDSAVYLCASSPKKTGELFFGEGSRLTVL.

This clonotype was counted a few times. The chain couples TRBV7-2 to TRBJ2-2; 10 bases align to TRBD2. Germline V CDR1 and CDR2: SGHTA, FQGNSA. The V and J ends lost 6 bases and 8 bases, in that order; junction bases with no gene match: 9. The CDR3 is 15 amino acids. CDR3 sequence reads: CASSWTSGPLGELFF. The DNA for the CDR3 is TGTGCCAGCAGTTGGACTAGCGGACCTCTGGGGGAGCTGTTTTTT.

This clonotype has only a few counts. The V and J genes are TRBV29-1 and TRBJ1-2; 9 bases match TRBD1. The CDR3 is made up of 15 amino acids. CDR1 and CDR2 from the germline V gene are SQVTM and ANQGSEA. The junction had 10 bases not matched to a gene; V was cut back by 3 bases and J by 5 bases. CDR3 region: CSVDSRDREPYGYTF. CDR3 coding DNA: TGCAGCGTTGATAGCCGGGACAGGGAACCGTATGGCTACACCTTC.

CDR3 bases: TGTGCCAGCAGTTCCCAAGGGGGCAATGAGCAGTTCTTC. Residues: CASSSQGGNEQFF. The gene calls are TRBV12-3 or TRBV12-4 and TRBJ2-1; maybe TRBD1 (6 bases). The CDR3 spans 13 residues. V lost 4 bases and J 6 bases, leaving 10 bases between the germline ends.

This chain uses TRBV27 with TRBJ2-7; possible D gene TRBD1, 5 bases. The CDR3 length is 13 residues. V shed 6 bases and J shed 5 bases, with 14 bases lying between them. Germline assignment: CDR1 MNHEY and CDR2 SMNVEV (reference sequence). Here the CDR3 reads CASSYGAPHEQYF. CDR3 DNA: TGTGCCAGCAGCTATGGGGCCCCGCACGAGCAGTACTTC.

This clonotype was seen only a few times. For the CDR3, the DNA is TGCGCCAGCAGCAAGAGGGGGGCCTTTCTTTCGGGTACGCAGTATTTT. It codes for CASSKRGAFLSGTQYF. This chain joins TRBV5-1 and TRBJ2-3; perhaps D is TRBD1 or TRBD2 (6 bases each). Germline V gives CDR1 SGHRS, CDR2 YFSETQ. This CDR3 contains 16 residues. V was clipped by 4 bases and J by 8 bases, with 23 bases between them.

The rearrangement joins TRBV27 to TRBJ2-1, with TRBD2 matching over 8 bases. Trimming at V came to 5 bases and at J to 7 bases, leaving 10 bases not matched to a gene. The CDR3 is 15 amino acids. Germline values: CDR1 MNHEY, CDR2 SMNVEV (reference sequence). Written as DNA, the CDR3 is TGTGCCAGCAGTGCTCTAGCGGGTACCGGGAATGAGCAGTTCTTC. Translated: CASSALAGTGNEQFF.

The V call is TRBV7-6, the J call TRBJ2-7, with unresolved D. Trimming stripped 1 base from V and 6 bases from J, with 10 bases between. This CDR3 spans 13 amino acids. The germline V gene encodes CDR1 SGHVS and CDR2 FNYEAQ. The DNA for the CDR3 is TGTGCCAGCAGCTTAGGGTCCGACGGCGAGCAGTACTTC. Translated, it gives CASSLGSDGEQYF.

The rearrangement joins TRBV15 to TRBJ1-1; maybe TRBD1 (5 bases). This CDR3 has 13 amino acids. Germline CDR1 LNHNV, CDR2 YYDKDF (reference sequence). V lost 8 bases and J lost 0, with 10 bases in between. The CDR3 protein is CATLGLLNTEAFF. CDR3 DNA: TGTGCCACCTTGGGACTTCTGAACACTGAAGCTTTCTTT.

This clonotype has only a few counts. CDR3 in amino acids: CASSPEAGGQYNEQFF. The CDR3 DNA reads TGTGCCAGCTCACCGGAGGCGGGGGGTCAGTACAATGAGCAGTTCTTC. This chain uses TRBV18 with TRBJ2-1, with 8 bases identical to TRBD2. Germline loops: CDR1 KGHSH, CDR2 LQKENI. The CDR3 is 16 residues long. J gave up 4 bases and V 3 bases, and 8 bases lay outside the gene matches.

CDR3 amino acids: CASSPTGEVAEAFF. In DNA, the CDR3 is TGTGCCAGCAGTCCAACAGGGGAGGTCGCTGAAGCTTTCTTT. The chain couples TRBV12-3 or TRBV12-4 to TRBJ1-1; 7 nucleotides agree with TRBD1. V was clipped by 5 bases and J by 6 bases; unmatched bases: 9. The CDR3 is made up of 14 amino acids.

This chain links TRBV19 with TRBJ1-4; 9 bases match TRBD1. The V gene end was trimmed by 6 bases and the J gene end by 2 bases; junction bases not matched to a gene: 7. Per the germline V gene, CDR1 is LNHDA and CDR2 is SQIVND (reference sequence). The CDR3 runs 16 residues. The CDR3 nucleotides are TGTGCCAGTAGCGTCCAGGGACAGGGCACTAATGAAAAACTGTTTTTT. Residues: CASSVQGQGTNEKLFF.

The rearrangement links TRBV6-2 or TRBV6-3 to TRBJ1-1, with TRBD1 as a possible D gene (5 bases). The CDR3 is 13 residues long. Germline V gene lookup returns CDR1 MNHEY and CDR2 SVGEGT. Trimming shortened V by 6 bases and J by 5 bases, and 13 bases separated the two germline ends. Here the CDR3 reads CASRTLGGTEAFF. As DNA, the CDR3 is TGTGCCAGCAGGACGTTGGGGGGTACTGAAGCTTTCTTT.